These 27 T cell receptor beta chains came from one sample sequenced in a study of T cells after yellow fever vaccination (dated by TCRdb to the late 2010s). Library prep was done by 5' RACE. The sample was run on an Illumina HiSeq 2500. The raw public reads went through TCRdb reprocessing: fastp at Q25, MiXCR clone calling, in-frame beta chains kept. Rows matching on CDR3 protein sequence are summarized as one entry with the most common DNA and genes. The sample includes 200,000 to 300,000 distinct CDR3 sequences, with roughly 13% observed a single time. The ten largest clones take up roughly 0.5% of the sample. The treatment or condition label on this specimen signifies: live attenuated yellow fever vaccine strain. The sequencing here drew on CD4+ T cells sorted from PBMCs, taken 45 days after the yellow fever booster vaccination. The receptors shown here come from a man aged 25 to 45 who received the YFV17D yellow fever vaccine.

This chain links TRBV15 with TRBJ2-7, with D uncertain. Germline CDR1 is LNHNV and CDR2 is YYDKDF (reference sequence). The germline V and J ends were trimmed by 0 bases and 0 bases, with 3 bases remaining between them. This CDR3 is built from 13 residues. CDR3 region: CATSRDHSYEQYF. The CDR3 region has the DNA TGTGCCACCAGCAGAGATCACTCCTACGAGCAGTACTTC.

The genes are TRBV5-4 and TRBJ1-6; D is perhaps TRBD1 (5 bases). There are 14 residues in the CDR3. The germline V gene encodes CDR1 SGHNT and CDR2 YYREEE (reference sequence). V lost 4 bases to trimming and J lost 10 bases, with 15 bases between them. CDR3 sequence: CASSLPSGGSPLHF. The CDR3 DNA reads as TGTGCCAGCAGCCTTCCATCGGGGGGGTCACCCCTCCACTTT.

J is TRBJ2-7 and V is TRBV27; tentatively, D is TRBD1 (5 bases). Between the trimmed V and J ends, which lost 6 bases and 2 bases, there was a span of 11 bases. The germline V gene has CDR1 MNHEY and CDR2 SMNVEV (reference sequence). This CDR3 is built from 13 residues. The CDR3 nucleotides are TGTGCCAGCAGAAGGGGTCCTGCCTACGAGCAGTACTTC. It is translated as CASRRGPAYEQYF.

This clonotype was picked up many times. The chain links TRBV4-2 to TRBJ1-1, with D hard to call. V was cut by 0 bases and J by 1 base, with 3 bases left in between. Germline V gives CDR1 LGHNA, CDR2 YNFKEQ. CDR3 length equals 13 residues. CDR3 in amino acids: CASSQDRNTEAFF. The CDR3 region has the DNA TGTGCCAGCAGCCAAGATAGGAACACTGAAGCTTTCTTT.

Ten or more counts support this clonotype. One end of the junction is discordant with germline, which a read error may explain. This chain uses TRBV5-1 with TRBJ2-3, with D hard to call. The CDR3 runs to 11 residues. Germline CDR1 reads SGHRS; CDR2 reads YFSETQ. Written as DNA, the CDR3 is TGTGCCAGCAGCTTAGCAGATACGCAGTATTTT. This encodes CASSLADTQYF.

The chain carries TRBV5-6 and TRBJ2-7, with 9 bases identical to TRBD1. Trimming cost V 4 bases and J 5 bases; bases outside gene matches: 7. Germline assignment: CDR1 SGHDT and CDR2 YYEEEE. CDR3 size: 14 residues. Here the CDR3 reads CASSGWDREHEQYF. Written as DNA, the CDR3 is TGTGCCAGCAGCGGATGGGACAGGGAACACGAGCAGTACTTC.

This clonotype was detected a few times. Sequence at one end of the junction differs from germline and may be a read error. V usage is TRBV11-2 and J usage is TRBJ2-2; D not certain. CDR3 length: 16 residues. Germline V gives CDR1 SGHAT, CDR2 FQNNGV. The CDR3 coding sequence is TGTGCCAGCAGCCTAGATCTTCAAGTGTACACCGGGGAGCTGTTTTTT. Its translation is CASSLDLQVYTGELFF.

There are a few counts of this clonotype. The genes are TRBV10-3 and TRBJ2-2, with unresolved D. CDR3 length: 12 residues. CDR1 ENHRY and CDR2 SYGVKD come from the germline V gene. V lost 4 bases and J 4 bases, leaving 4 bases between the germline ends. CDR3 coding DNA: TGTGCCATCAGTGGTCCCACCGGGGAGCTGTTTTTT. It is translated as CAISGPTGELFF.

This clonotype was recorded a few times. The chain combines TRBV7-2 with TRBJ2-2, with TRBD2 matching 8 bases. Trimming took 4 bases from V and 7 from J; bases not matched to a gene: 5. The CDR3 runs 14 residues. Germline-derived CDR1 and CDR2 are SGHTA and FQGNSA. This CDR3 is CASSSGLAYGELFF. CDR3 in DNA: TGTGCCAGCAGCTCAGGACTAGCTTACGGGGAGCTGTTTTTT. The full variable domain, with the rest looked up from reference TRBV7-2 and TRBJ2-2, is GAGVSQSPSNKVTEKGKDVELRCDPISGHTALYWYRQSLGQGLEFLIYFQGNSAPDKSGLPSDRFSAERTGGSVSTLTIQRTQQEDSAVYLCASSSGLAYGELFFGEGSRLTVL.

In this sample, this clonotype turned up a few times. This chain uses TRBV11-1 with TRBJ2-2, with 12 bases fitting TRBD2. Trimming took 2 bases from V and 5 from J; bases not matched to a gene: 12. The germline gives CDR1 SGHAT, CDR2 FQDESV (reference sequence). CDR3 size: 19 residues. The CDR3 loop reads CASSLPERGLAGRTGELFF. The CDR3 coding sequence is TGTGCCAGCAGCTTACCGGAACGGGGACTAGCGGGCAGAACCGGGGAGCTGTTTTTT.

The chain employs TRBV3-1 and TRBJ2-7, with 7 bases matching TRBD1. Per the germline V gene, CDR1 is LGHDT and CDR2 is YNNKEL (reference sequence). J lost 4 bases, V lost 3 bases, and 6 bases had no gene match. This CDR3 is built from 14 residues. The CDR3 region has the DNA TGTGCCAGCAGCCAGGGACAGTACATTTACGAGCAGTACTTC. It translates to CASSQGQYIYEQYF.

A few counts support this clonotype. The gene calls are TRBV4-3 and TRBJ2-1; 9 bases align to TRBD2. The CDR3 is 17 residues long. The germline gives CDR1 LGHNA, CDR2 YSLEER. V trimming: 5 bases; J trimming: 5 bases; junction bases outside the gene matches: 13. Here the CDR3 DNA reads TGCGCCAGCAGCGCTACCCTCGGACTAGCGCAAAACAATGAGCAGTTCTTC. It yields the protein CASSATLGLAQNNEQFF.

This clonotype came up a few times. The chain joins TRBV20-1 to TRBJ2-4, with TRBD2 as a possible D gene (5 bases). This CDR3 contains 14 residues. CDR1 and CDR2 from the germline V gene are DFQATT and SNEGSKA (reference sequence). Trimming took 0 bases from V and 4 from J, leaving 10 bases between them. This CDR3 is CSARELEGKNIQYF. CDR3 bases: TGCAGTGCTAGAGAGTTAGAGGGAAAAAACATTCAGTACTTC.

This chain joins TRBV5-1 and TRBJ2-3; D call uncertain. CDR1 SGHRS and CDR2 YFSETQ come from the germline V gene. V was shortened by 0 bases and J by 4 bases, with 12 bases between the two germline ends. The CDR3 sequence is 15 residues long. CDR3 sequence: CASSLAPRRADTQYF. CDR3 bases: TGCGCCAGCAGCTTGGCCCCCCGTCGCGCAGATACGCAGTATTTT.

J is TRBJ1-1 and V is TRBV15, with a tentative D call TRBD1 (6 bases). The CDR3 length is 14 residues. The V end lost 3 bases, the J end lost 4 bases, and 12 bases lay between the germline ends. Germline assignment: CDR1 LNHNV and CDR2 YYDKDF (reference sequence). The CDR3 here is CATSSRGSGTEAFF. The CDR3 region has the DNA TGTGCCACCAGCAGCAGGGGATCCGGCACTGAAGCTTTCTTT.

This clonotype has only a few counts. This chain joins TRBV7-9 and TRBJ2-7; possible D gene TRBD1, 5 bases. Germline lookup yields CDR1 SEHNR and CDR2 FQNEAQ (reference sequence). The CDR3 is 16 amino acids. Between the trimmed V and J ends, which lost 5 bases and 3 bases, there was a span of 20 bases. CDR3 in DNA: TGTGCCAGCAGCCTTTTCAGGGCTCCAGTTCTCTACGAGCAGTACTTC. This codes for CASSLFRAPVLYEQYF.

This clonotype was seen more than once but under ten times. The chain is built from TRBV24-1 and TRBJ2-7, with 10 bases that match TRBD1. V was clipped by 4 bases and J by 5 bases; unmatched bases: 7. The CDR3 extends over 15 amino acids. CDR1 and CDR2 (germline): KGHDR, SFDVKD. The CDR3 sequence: CATSDTGTGEDEQYF. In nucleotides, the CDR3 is TGTGCCACCAGTGACACCGGGACAGGGGAAGACGAGCAGTACTTC.

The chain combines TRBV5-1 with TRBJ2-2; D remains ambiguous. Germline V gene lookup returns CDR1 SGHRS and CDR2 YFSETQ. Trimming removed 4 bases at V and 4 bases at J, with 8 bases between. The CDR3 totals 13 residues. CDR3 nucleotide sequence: TGCGCCAGCAGCCTTCAGCCCACCGGGGAGCTGTTTTTT. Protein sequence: CASSLQPTGELFF.

The CDR3 bases are TGTGCCAGCAGACGCTCTAGCGGAAACACCGGGGAGCTGTTTTTT. Translating gives CASRRSSGNTGELFF. This chain joins TRBV6-1 and TRBJ2-2; 7 bases line up with TRBD2. V was pared by 6 bases and J by 2 bases, with 6 bases of the junction left unmatched. The CDR3 length is 15 residues. CDR1 MNHNS and CDR2 SASEGT come from the germline V gene.

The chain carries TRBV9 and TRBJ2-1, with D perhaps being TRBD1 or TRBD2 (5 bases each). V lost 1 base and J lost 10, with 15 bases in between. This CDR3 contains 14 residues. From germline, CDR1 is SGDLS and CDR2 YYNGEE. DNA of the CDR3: TGTGCCAGCAGCGTAATGGGGGAAAGTAAGGAGCAGTTCTTC. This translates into CASSVMGESKEQFF.

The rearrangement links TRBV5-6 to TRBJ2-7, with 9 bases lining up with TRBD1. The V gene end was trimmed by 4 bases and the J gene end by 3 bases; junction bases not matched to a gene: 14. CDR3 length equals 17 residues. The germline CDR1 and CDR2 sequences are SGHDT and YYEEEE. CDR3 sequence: CASSGGQGTALGYEQYF. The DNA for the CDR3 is TGTGCCAGCAGCGGCGGACAGGGGACCGCGCTCGGCTACGAGCAGTACTTC.

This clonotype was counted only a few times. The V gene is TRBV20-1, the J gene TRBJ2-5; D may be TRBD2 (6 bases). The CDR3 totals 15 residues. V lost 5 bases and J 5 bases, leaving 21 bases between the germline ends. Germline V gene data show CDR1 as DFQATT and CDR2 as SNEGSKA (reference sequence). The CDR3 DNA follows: TGCAGTGCTGTACGGGAGAAGGTTACTTTCGAGACCCAGTACTTC. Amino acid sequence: CSAVREKVTFETQYF.

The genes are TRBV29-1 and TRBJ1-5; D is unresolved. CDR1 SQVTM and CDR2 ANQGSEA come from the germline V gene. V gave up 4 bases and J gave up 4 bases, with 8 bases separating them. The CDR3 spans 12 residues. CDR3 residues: CSVVEANQPQHF. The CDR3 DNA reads TGCAGCGTTGTGGAGGCTAATCAGCCCCAGCATTTT.

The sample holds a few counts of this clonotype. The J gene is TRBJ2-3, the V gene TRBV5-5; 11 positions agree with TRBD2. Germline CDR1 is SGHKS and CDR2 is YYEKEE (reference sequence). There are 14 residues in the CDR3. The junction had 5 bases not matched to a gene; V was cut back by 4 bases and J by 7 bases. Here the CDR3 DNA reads TGTGCCAGCAGCCCCGGGACTAGCGGAAATACGCAGTATTTT. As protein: CASSPGTSGNTQYF.

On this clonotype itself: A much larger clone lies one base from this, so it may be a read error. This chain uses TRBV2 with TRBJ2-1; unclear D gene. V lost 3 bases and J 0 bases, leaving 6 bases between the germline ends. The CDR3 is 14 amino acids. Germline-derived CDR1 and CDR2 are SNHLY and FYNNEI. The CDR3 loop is CASSDSSSYNEQFF. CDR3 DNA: TGTGCCAGCAGTGACTCCAGCTCCTACAATGAGCAGTTCTTC.

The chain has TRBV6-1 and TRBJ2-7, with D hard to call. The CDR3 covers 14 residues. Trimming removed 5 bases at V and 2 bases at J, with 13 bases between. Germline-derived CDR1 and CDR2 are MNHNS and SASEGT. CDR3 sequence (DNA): TGTGCCAGCAGTAAGAAACACGGGCCCTACGAGCAGTACTTC. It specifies CASSKKHGPYEQYF.

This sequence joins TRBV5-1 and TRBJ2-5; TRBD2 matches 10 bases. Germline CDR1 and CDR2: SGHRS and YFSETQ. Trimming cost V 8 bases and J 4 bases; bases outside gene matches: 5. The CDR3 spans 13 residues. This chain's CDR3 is CARSGGDGETQYF. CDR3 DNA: TGCGCCAGAAGCGGGGGGGACGGAGAGACCCAGTACTTC.